This T cell receptor beta chain was identified in a study of patients and donors after allogeneic stem cell transplantation. The CDR3 has 15 residues. Germline V gene lookup returns CDR1 LNHDA and CDR2 SQIVND (reference sequence). Deletions cut 6 bases from V and 5 bases from J, with 19 bases between. TCRdb used MiXCR to reprocess the RT-PCR reads, holding one entry per CDR3 protein. The data contain 150,000 or so distinct CDR3 sequences, approximately 22% of them singletons. The TCR was taken from a human donor who was either an allogeneic HSCT recipient or a stem cell or donor lymphocyte infusion donor (not recorded which). It is not recorded whose cells these are; they may come from a transplant donor. This chain links TRBV19 with TRBJ1-1; perhaps TRBD1 as D (5 bases). Sequencing was carried out using blood, either unsorted or a sorted T cell fraction (not recorded which). The CDR3: CASSHRPGPTTEAFF. CDR3 nucleotides: TGTGCCAGTAGCCATCGACCGGGGCCGACGACTGAAGCTTTCTTT.